This T cell receptor (beta chain) was identified during a study of long-term antiretroviral therapy in people with HIV. The J segment lost 11 bases and the V segment lost 6 bases, leaving 7 bases of the junction unmatched. CDR1 and CDR2 (germline): PRHDT, FYEKMQ (reference sequence). The length of the CDR3 is 13 residues. Assay version v3.0 of immunoSEQ was used, and it was run at survey level. Libraries were prepared by immunoSEQ multiplex PCR; TCRdb keeps only in-frame clonotypes and omits some of them. Among 25,000 to 30,000 clones, roughly 80% were seen once, and the ten largest hold around 8.2%.

Material: unsorted PBMCs, obtained 3 years after starting antiretroviral therapy. The receptor's source is a man aged 35-49 years with HIV. The chain combines TRBV13 with TRBJ1-2; 12 bases fit TRBD1. The DNA for the CDR3 is TGTGCCAGCAGAGACGGGACAGGGGGCAGTTACACCTTC. Its protein product is CASRDGTGGSYTF. The whole variable domain, filled in from reference TRBV13 and TRBJ1-2, reads AAGVIQSPRHLIKEKRETATLKCYPIPRHDTVYWYQQGPGQDPQFLISFYEKMQSDKGSIPDRFSAQQFSDYHSELNMSSLELGDSALYFCASRDGTGGSYTFGSGTRLTVV.